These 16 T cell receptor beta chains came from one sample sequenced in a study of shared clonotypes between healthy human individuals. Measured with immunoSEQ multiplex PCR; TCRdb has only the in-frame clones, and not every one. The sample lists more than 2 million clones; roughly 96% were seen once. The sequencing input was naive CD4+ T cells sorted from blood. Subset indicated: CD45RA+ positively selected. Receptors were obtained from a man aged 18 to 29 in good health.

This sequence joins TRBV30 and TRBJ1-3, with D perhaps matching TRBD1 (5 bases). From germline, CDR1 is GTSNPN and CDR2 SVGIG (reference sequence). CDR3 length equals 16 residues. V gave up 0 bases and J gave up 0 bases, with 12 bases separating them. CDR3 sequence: CAWSVGTLLSGNTIYF. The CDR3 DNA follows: TGTGCCTGGAGTGTAGGGACCCTGCTCTCTGGAAACACCATATATTTT.

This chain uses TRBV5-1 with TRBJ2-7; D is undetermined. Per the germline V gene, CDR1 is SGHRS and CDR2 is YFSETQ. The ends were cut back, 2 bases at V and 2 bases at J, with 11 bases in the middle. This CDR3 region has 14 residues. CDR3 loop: CASSLGSLAYEQYF. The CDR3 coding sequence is TGCGCCAGCAGCTTAGGCAGCCTAGCCTACGAGCAGTACTTC.

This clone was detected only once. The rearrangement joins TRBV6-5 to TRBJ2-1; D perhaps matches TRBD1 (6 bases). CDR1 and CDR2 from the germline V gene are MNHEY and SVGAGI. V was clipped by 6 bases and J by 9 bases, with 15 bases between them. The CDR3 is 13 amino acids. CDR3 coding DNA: TGTGCCAGCAGGCTCCGACAGGATGGTGAGCAGTTCTTC. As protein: CASRLRQDGEQFF.

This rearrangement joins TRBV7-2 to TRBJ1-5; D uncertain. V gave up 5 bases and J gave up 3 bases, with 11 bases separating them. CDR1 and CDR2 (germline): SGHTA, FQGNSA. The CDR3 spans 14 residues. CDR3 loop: CASSPSSNNQPQHF. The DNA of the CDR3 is TGTGCCAGCAGCCCCTCCTCTAACAATCAGCCCCAGCATTTT.

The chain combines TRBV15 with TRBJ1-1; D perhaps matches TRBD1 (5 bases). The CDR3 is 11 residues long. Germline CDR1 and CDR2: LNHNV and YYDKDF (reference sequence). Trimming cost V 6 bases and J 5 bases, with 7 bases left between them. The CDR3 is CATSKGTEAFF. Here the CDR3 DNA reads TGTGCCACCAGTAAGGGGACTGAAGCTTTCTTT.

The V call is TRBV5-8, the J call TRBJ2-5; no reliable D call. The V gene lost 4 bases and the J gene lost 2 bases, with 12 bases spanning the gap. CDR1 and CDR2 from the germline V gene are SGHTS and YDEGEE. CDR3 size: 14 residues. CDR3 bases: TGTGCCAGCAGCCGTTACGGAGATCAAGAGACCCAGTACTTC. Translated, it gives CASSRYGDQETQYF.

The DNA for the CDR3 is TGCGCCAGCAGCTTGACGCTCCAAACGAACACCGGGGAGCTGTTTTTT. This translates into CASSLTLQTNTGELFF. The V and J genes are TRBV5-1 and TRBJ2-2, with no clear D. Germline values: CDR1 SGHRS, CDR2 YFSETQ. Trimming removed 1 base from V and 0 bases from J, with 10 bases in between. The CDR3 is made up of 16 amino acids.

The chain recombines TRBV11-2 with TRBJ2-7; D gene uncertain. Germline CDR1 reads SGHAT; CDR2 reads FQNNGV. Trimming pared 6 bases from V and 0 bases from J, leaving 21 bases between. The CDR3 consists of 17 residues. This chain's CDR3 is CASRDGIWAADSYEQYF. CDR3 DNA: TGTGCCAGCAGGGACGGAATTTGGGCAGCAGACTCCTACGAGCAGTACTTC.

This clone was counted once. The chain's CDR3 is CASSPRQDLHYGYTF. Written as DNA, the CDR3 is TGTGCCAGCAGCCCCCGACAGGATCTGCACTATGGCTACACCTTC. The J gene is TRBJ1-2, the V gene TRBV7-6; possible D gene TRBD1, 6 bases. CDR3 length: 15 residues. The V end lost 5 bases, the J end lost 3 bases, and 16 bases lay between the germline ends. CDR1 SGHVS and CDR2 FNYEAQ come from the germline V gene.

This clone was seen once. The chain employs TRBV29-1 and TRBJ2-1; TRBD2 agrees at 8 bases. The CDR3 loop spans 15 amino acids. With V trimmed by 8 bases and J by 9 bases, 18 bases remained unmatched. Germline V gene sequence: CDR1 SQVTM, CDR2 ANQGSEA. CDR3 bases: TGCAGCCCGGGCCCAGCGGGGGACTTCTCGTCTGAGCAGTTCTTC. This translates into CSPGPAGDFSSEQFF.

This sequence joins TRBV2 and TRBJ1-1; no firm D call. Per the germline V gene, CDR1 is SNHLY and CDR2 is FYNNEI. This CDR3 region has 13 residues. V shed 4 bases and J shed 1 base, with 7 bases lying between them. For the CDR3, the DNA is TGTGCCAGCAGTGGCCTATGGAACACTGAAGCTTTCTTT. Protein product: CASSGLWNTEAFF.

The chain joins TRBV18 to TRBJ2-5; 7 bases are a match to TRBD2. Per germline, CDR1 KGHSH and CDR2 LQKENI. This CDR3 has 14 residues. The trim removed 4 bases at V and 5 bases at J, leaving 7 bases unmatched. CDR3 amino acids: CASSRTSSGETQYF. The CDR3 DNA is TGTGCCAGCTCACGGACTAGTTCCGGGGAGACCCAGTACTTC.

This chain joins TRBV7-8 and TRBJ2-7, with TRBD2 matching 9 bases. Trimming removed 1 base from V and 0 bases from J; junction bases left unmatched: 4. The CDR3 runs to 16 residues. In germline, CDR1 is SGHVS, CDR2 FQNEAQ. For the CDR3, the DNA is TGTGCCAGCAGCTTAGGAGGACTAGCGAACTCCTACGAGCAGTACTTC. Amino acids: CASSLGGLANSYEQYF.

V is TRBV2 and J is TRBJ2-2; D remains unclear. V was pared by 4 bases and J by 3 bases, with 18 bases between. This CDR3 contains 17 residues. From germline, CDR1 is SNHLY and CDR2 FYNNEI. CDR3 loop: CASSVSRDGFDTGELFF. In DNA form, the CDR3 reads TGTGCCAGCAGTGTCAGTCGAGATGGATTCGACACCGGGGAGCTGTTTTTT.

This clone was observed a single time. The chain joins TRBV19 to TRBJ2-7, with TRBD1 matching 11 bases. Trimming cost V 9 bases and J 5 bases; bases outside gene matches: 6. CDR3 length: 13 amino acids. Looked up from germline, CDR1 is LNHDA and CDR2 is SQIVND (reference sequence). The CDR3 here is CASKGQGVHEQYF. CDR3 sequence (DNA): TGTGCCAGCAAGGGACAGGGGGTCCACGAGCAGTACTTC.

CDR3 sequence: CATSRDGWASGVQETQYF. CDR3 nucleotides: TGTGCCACCAGCAGAGATGGTTGGGCTAGCGGGGTCCAAGAGACCCAGTACTTC. The rearrangement uses TRBV15 and TRBJ2-5, with 9 nucleotides matching TRBD2. In germline, CDR1 is LNHNV, CDR2 YYDKDF (reference sequence). V dropped 0 bases and J dropped 1; count of bases not matched to a gene: 9. The CDR3 sequence is 18 residues long.